Presented here are 25 T cell receptor beta chains from one specimen sequenced in a study of OX40 agonist ivuxolimab in advanced cancers. The data were produced by immunoSEQ multiplex PCR, yet TCRdb's version contains in-frame clones alone and is incomplete. The sample has fewer than 85,000 clones, more than 80% seen once. Material: CD4+ or CD8+ T cells sorted from blood, obtained in a trial of the OX40 agonist ivuxolimab. The origin of the receptors is an adult with an advanced solid tumor such as melanoma, head and neck, liver or kidney cancer.

This rearrangement joins TRBV19 to TRBJ1-5, with D possibly matching TRBD1 (5 bases). This CDR3 contains 17 residues. Deletions cut 5 bases from V and 4 bases from J, with 21 bases between. Germline-derived CDR1 and CDR2 are LNHDA and SQIVND (reference sequence). CDR3 region: CASSYNGRMGLNQPQHF. The CDR3 coding sequence is TGTGCCAGTAGTTATAACGGGAGGATGGGGCTTAATCAGCCCCAGCATTTT.

V is TRBV19 and J is TRBJ1-3; TRBD1 agrees at 10 bases. Germline CDR1 and CDR2: LNHDA and SQIVND (reference sequence). The trim removed 6 bases at V and 2 bases at J, leaving 16 bases unmatched. This CDR3 region has 19 residues. CDR3 amino acids: CASSQTGGRYSGAGNTIYF. CDR3 nucleotide sequence: TGTGCCAGTAGCCAGACAGGGGGCCGATACTCTGGGGCTGGAAACACCATATATTTT.

The gene calls are TRBV4-2 and TRBJ1-1, with 7 bases lining up with TRBD1. Trimming at V came to 0 bases and at J to 5 bases, leaving 6 bases not matched to a gene. Germline V gives CDR1 LGHNA, CDR2 YNFKEQ. This CDR3 is built from 15 residues. In DNA, the CDR3 is TGTGCCAGCAGCCAAGAGGTCAGGGGGGAAACTGAAGCTTTCTTT. Residues: CASSQEVRGETEAFF.

The chain recombines TRBV29-1 with TRBJ2-5; D possibly uses TRBD1 or TRBD2 (5 bases each). The CDR3 has 14 amino acids. The germline gives CDR1 SQVTM, CDR2 ANQGSEA. Deletions cut 6 bases from V and 3 bases from J, with 17 bases between. As DNA, the CDR3 is TGCAGCGTCCAAGGTCCAGGGAGAAAAGAGACCCAGTACTTC. It encodes CSVQGPGRKETQYF.

This clone has only one observation. The rearrangement joins TRBV5-1 to TRBJ2-1, with TRBD2 identical over 9 bases. V was pared by 4 bases and J by 8 bases, with 19 bases of the junction left unmatched. Per the germline V gene, CDR1 is SGHRS and CDR2 is YFSETQ. CDR3 length equals 18 residues. The CDR3 here is CASSRSGLADAYADEQFF. CDR3 nucleotide sequence: TGCGCCAGCAGCCGTTCGGGACTAGCAGACGCCTACGCGGATGAGCAGTTCTTC. The whole variable domain, remainder taken from reference TRBV5-1 and TRBJ2-1, is KAGVTQTPRYLIKTRGQQVTLSCSPISGHRSVSWYQQTPGQGLQFLFEYFSETQRNKGNFPGRFSGRQFSNSRSEMNVSTLELGDSALYLCASSRSGLADAYADEQFFGPGTRLTVL.

The chain has TRBV7-6 and TRBJ2-5; D gene ambiguous. This CDR3 is built from 11 residues. Trimming took 3 bases from V and 4 from J, leaving 3 bases between them. The V gene's germline CDR1 is SGHVS and CDR2 FNYEAQ. This CDR3 is CASSFSETQYF. The CDR3 DNA is TGTGCCAGCAGCTTTTCAGAGACCCAGTACTTC.

The chain has TRBV11-3 and TRBJ2-1; the D is unclear. The V gene's germline CDR1 is SGHNT and CDR2 YENEEA. This CDR3 has 13 residues. Trimming cost V 1 base and J 6 bases, with 7 bases left between them. This chain's CDR3 is CASSLGTSNEQFF. In nucleotides, the CDR3 is TGTGCCAGCAGCTTAGGCACGAGCAATGAGCAGTTCTTC.

The chain links TRBV2 to TRBJ2-7; 9 nucleotides match TRBD2. Per the germline V gene, CDR1 is SNHLY and CDR2 is FYNNEI. The CDR3 runs to 15 residues. The J segment lost 2 bases and the V segment lost 5 bases, leaving 7 bases of the junction unmatched. DNA of the CDR3: TGTGCCAGCAGTAGGAGGGCGGGAGGGCCCTACGAGCAGTACTTC. Translation gives CASSRRAGGPYEQYF.

The rearrangement uses TRBV5-4 and TRBJ1-2; the D is unclear. Looked up from germline, CDR1 is SGHNT and CDR2 is YYREEE (reference sequence). The V and J ends lost 0 bases and 4 bases respectively, with 4 bases between them. This CDR3 has 12 amino acids. The CDR3 region is CASSLEAYGYTF. CDR3 sequence (DNA): TGTGCCAGCAGCTTGGAAGCCTATGGCTACACCTTC. The variable domain in full, with the rest retrieved from reference TRBV5-4 and TRBJ1-2, is ETGVTQSPTHLIKTRGQQVTLRCSSQSGHNTVSWYQQALGQGPQFIFQYYREEENGRGNFPPRFSGLQFPNYSSELNVNALELDDSALYLCASSLEAYGYTFGSGTRLTVV.

The chain combines TRBV10-2 with TRBJ2-7; D is perhaps TRBD2 (5 bases). The ends were cut back, 11 bases at V and 2 bases at J, with 7 bases in the middle. This CDR3 has 10 amino acids. CDR1 is WSHSY, CDR2 SAAADI, per germline. The CDR3 is CASGAYEQYF. CDR3 sequence (DNA): TGCGCCTCCGGGGCCTACGAGCAGTACTTC.

The table lists this clone with a count of one. The chain's CDR3 is CASSLGPNLDTQYF. The CDR3, as DNA: TGTGCCAGCAGCTTAGGACCCAACTTGGATACGCAGTATTTT. The chain is built from TRBV13 and TRBJ2-3; D is ambiguous. The CDR3 extends over 14 amino acids. Trimming removed 0 bases from V and 6 bases from J, with 10 bases in between. Germline CDR1 reads PRHDT; CDR2 reads FYEKMQ (reference sequence). The variable domain in full, with the rest retrieved from reference TRBV13 and TRBJ2-3, is AAGVIQSPRHLIKEKRETATLKCYPIPRHDTVYWYQQGPGQDPQFLISFYEKMQSDKGSIPDRFSAQQFSDYHSELNMSSLELGDSALYFCASSLGPNLDTQYFGPGTRLTVL.

This chain links TRBV28 with TRBJ2-3; 8 bases agree with TRBD1. There are 15 residues in the CDR3. J gave up 1 base and V 2 bases, and 2 bases lay outside the gene matches. CDR1 is MDHEN, CDR2 SYDVKM, per germline. CDR3 loop: CASSLPTGGTDTQYF. The CDR3 nucleotides are TGTGCCAGCAGTTTACCGACAGGGGGCACAGATACGCAGTATTTT.

The chain is built from TRBV5-1 and TRBJ2-7, with a weak D call TRBD2 (5 bases). The CDR3 runs to 14 residues. V dropped 0 bases and J dropped 7 bases, with 14 bases sitting between them. Germline CDR1 is SGHRS and CDR2 is YFSETQ. CDR3 coding DNA: TGCGCCAGCAGCTTGGAATTCGGGATCGGAGAGCAGTACTTC. Encoded protein: CASSLEFGIGEQYF.

The chain employs TRBV5-1 and TRBJ2-1, with 7 bases that match TRBD2. This CDR3 region has 15 residues. The ends lost 2 bases at V and 5 bases at J; junction bases unmatched: 7. Germline V CDR1 and CDR2: SGHRS, YFSETQ. CDR3 amino acids: CASSLSGTTDNEQFF. CDR3 coding DNA: TGCGCCAGCAGCTTATCCGGGACTACAGACAATGAGCAGTTCTTC.

V gene TRBV5-4 combines with J gene TRBJ2-1, with 14 bases aligning to TRBD2. Germline trimming cut 6 bases from V and 7 bases from J; bases unmatched to any gene: 9. The germline gives CDR1 SGHNT, CDR2 YYREEE (reference sequence). CDR3 length: 16 residues. In DNA, the CDR3 is TGTGCCAGCACTGGACTAGCGGGAGGCGAGGGTAATGAGCAGTTCTTC. This sequence encodes CASTGLAGGEGNEQFF.

This clone occurred once. The V gene is TRBV11-3, the J gene TRBJ2-1; 11 nucleotides line up with TRBD1. CDR3 length: 13 amino acids. Unmatched junction bases numbered 3, after V lost 7 bases and J lost 7 bases. Germline-derived CDR1 and CDR2 are SGHNT and YENEEA. The CDR3 bases are TGTGCCAGCACCGGACAGGGGGCAAATGAGCAGTTCTTC. It yields the protein CASTGQGANEQFF. The full variable domain, in which reference TRBV11-3 and TRBJ2-1 provide the parts outside the CDR3, is EAGVVQSPRYKIIEKKQPVAFWCNPISGHNTLYWYLQNLGQGPELLIRYENEEAVDDSQLPKDRFSAERLKGVDSTLKIQPAELGDSAVYLCASTGQGANEQFFGPGTRLTVL.

The chain employs TRBV19 and TRBJ2-3, with unresolved D. Germline CDR1 reads LNHDA; CDR2 reads SQIVND (reference sequence). V lost 6 bases, J lost 3 bases, and 7 bases lay in between. This CDR3 is 12 amino acids long. CDR3 nucleotides: TGTGCCAGTAGCAGCTTAACAGATACGCAGTATTTT. This sequence encodes CASSSLTDTQYF.

The V gene is TRBV19, the J gene TRBJ2-3; D is possibly TRBD1 (6 bases). Between the trimmed V and J ends, which lost 4 bases and 1 base, there was a span of 9 bases. The CDR3 length is 14 residues. CDR1 is LNHDA and CDR2 is SQIVND in the germline V gene (reference sequence). Here the CDR3 reads CASSTGQRTDTQYF. The CDR3 DNA reads TGTGCCAGTAGTACGGGACAACGCACAGATACGCAGTATTTT.

This clone was found once. Other DNA variants within this sample encode the same CDR3. The gene calls are TRBV19 and TRBJ2-2; TRBD1 is a possible D gene (5 bases). V was shortened by 2 bases and J by 6 bases, with 7 bases between the two germline ends. CDR1 LNHDA and CDR2 SQIVND come from the germline V gene (reference sequence). This CDR3 contains 13 residues. CDR3 amino acids: CASSIRGAGELFF. The CDR3 region has the DNA TGTGCCAGTAGTATAAGGGGTGCCGGGGAGCTGTTTTTT.

This chain uses TRBV7-3 with TRBJ2-1; TRBD2 aligns across 10 bases. V was pared by 6 bases and J by 5 bases, with 7 bases of the junction left unmatched. The CDR3 sequence is 15 residues long. Germline CDR1 reads SGHTA; CDR2 reads FQGTGA. CDR3 loop: CASSSAGGPHNEQFF. The CDR3 DNA sequence: TGTGCCAGCAGTTCAGCGGGAGGGCCCCACAATGAGCAGTTCTTC.

The J gene is TRBJ2-7, the V gene TRBV2; D not certain. Germline loops: CDR1 SNHLY, CDR2 FYNNEI. The V end lost 2 bases, the J end lost 4 bases, and 6 bases lay between the germline ends. The CDR3 loop spans 12 amino acids. As DNA, the CDR3 is TGTGCCAGCAGTGAACTGTCTTACGAGCAGTACTTC. This gives the protein CASSELSYEQYF.

This clone occurred a few times. This chain connects TRBV20-1 to TRBJ1-2, with D maybe TRBD1 (6 bases). Germline V gene data show CDR1 as DFQATT and CDR2 as SNEGSKA (reference sequence). This CDR3 is built from 11 residues. Between the trimmed V and J ends, which lost 3 bases and 8 bases, there was a span of 10 bases. The CDR3 here is CSARQGSGYTF. DNA of the CDR3: TGCAGTGCTAGGCAGGGGTCGGGCTACACCTTC.

This clone was observed a handful of times. The chain couples TRBV29-1 to TRBJ1-1, with D perhaps matching TRBD1 (5 bases). The CDR3 runs to 12 residues. The V end was cut by 7 bases, the J end by 0 bases, with 9 bases between. CDR1 and CDR2 from the germline V gene are SQVTM and ANQGSEA. As DNA, the CDR3 is TGCAGCGCATCAGGGATGAACACTGAAGCTTTCTTT. It specifies CSASGMNTEAFF. The entire variable domain, with the rest obtained from reference TRBV29-1 and TRBJ1-1, is as follows: SAVISQKPSRDICQRGTSLTIQCQVDSQVTMMFWYRQQPGQSLTLIATANQGSEATYESGFVIDKFPISRPNLTFSTLTVSNMSPEDSSIYLCSASGMNTEAFFGQGTRLTVV.

The V and J genes are TRBV6-6 and TRBJ2-5; 9 positions match TRBD2. V lost 6 bases to trimming and J lost 5 bases; unmatched junction nucleotides: 10. The CDR3 runs 15 residues. The germline gives CDR1 MNHNY, CDR2 SVGAGI (reference sequence). As DNA, the CDR3 is TGTGCCAGCAGCCTCGCCCGTGGACTAGCGGAGACCCAGTACTTC. It yields the protein CASSLARGLAETQYF.

V is TRBV7-9 and J is TRBJ1-3; D is undetermined. Germline loops: CDR1 SEHNR, CDR2 FQNEAQ (reference sequence). V was cut by 9 bases and J by 4 bases, with 7 bases left in between. This CDR3 comprises 11 residues. CDR3: CASDGGNTIYF. The CDR3 coding sequence is TGTGCCAGTGATGGGGGAAACACCATATATTTT.